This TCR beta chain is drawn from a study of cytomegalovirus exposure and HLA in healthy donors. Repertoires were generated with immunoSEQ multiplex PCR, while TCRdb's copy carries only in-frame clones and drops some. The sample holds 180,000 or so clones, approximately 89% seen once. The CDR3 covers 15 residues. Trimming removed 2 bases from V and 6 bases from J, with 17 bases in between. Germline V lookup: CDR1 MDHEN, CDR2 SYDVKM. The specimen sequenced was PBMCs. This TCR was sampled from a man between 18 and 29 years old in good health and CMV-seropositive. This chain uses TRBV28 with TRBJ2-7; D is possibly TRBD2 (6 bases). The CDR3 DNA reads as TGTGCCAGCAGTTTAATTGACGGGAGAAAGGGCGAGCAGTACTTC. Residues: CASSLIDGRKGEQYF.